This T cell receptor (beta chain) was identified during a study of tumor and adjacent non-tumor tissue in lung cancer. Turning to the study itself: Patients were aged about 31 to 76, 9 to 10 men and a handful of women, stage I to III. Around 4.5 million productive TCRbeta reads were obtained per sample on average.

Three rounds of nested PCR, following a modified ARM-PCR protocol, produced the TCRbeta library. MiXCR was run by TCRdb on the multiplex PCR reads, yielding one entry per CDR3 protein. The sample carries fewer than 55,000 distinct CDR3 sequences, 60% to 70% recorded once. This sample's RNA came from whole unsorted tissue. This non-tumor lung sample came from over 3 cm beyond the tumor edge. By share, this clonotype counts as large. Its antigen is unidentified. Findings and caveats of the study: Significantly higher TCR diversity was found in tumor than normal lung.

The sequenced material came from distant non-tumor lung tissue. The sequence was collected from a middle-aged woman with non-small cell lung cancer.

CDR3 DNA sequence: TGTGCCAGCGACCCGGGACAGGGACCCTACAATGAGCAGTTCTTC. This translates into CASDPGQGPYNEQFF. The chain links TRBV4-2 to TRBJ2-1; 9 bases are a match to TRBD1. Germline lookup yields CDR1 LGHNA and CDR2 YNFKEQ. The CDR3 runs 15 residues. The J segment lost 2 bases and the V segment lost 8 bases, leaving 7 bases of the junction unmatched.